Shown below are 19 T cell receptor beta chains from a single sample sequenced in a study of quantifying T cell responses using KT2 cells. About the research overall: TCR alpha and beta constant-region primers primed reverse transcription of RNA.

A single-stranded UMI oligo with SP2 sequence was ligated to cDNA 3' ends. An equimolar mix of RC1.1 and RC1.2 primed the beta chain across TRBC1 and TRBC2. Using its own MiXCR run on the UMI-ligation and nested PCR reads, TCRdb lists one record per CDR3 protein. The top ten clones hold roughly 9% of a sample with roughly 50,000 distinct CDR3 sequences, about 12% of them seen once. Source material: PBMCs spiked with cells of the T cell clone KT2. These receptors all come from a human donor.

This clonotype was seen a few times. V gene TRBV20-1 combines with J gene TRBJ2-7, with D possibly being TRBD2 (6 bases). The V and J ends lost 0 bases and 1 base respectively, with 13 bases between them. Germline-derived CDR1 and CDR2 are DFQATT and SNEGSKA (reference sequence). CDR3 length equals 15 residues. CDR3: CSARDQGLSSYEQYF. DNA for the CDR3: TGCAGTGCTAGAGATCAAGGACTATCATCCTACGAGCAGTACTTC.

This clonotype has more than one count but fewer than ten. This chain connects TRBV12-3 or TRBV12-4 to TRBJ2-7, with 13 bases fitting TRBD2. V trimming: 2 bases; J trimming: 7 bases; junction bases outside the gene matches: 8. This CDR3 comprises 16 residues. The CDR3 bases are TGTGCCAGCAGTTTATCCCTGACTAGCGGGAGGCGGGAGCAGTACTTC. Amino acids: CASSLSLTSGRREQYF.

V and J are TRBV15 and TRBJ1-5; maybe TRBD1 (5 bases). The CDR3 length is 16 residues. V was trimmed by 1 base and J by 6 bases, leaving 16 bases between them. Germline V gives CDR1 LNHNV, CDR2 YYDKDF (reference sequence). The CDR3: CATSRGTRDRTQPQHF. The CDR3 coding sequence is TGTGCCACCAGCAGAGGAACCAGGGATCGTACTCAGCCCCAGCATTTT.

The J gene is TRBJ1-1, the V gene TRBV13; D call uncertain. Germline V CDR1 and CDR2: PRHDT, FYEKMQ (reference sequence). Trimming cost V 0 bases and J 0 bases, with 11 bases left between them. This CDR3 is 16 amino acids long. In DNA, the CDR3 is TGTGCCAGCAGCTTAGGCCCCTTGGGCATGAACACTGAAGCTTTCTTT. Translation: CASSLGPLGMNTEAFF.

This clonotype was seen a few times. The CDR3 region has the DNA TGTGCCAGCGGGACTGCGGACTACGAGCAGTACTTC. As protein: CASGTADYEQYF. The chain employs TRBV6-2 or TRBV6-3 and TRBJ2-7; D possibly corresponds to TRBD2 (6 bases). CDR3 size: 12 residues. Trimming took 8 bases from V and 3 from J, leaving 11 bases between them. Germline V gene lookup returns CDR1 MNHEY and CDR2 SVGEGT.

This clonotype was counted only a few times. The gene calls are TRBV2 and TRBJ2-2; D assignment may be TRBD1 or TRBD2 (5 bases each). The length of the CDR3 is 13 residues. V was trimmed by 5 bases and J by 5 bases, leaving 9 bases between them. The germline V gene has CDR1 SNHLY and CDR2 FYNNEI. CDR3 sequence reads: CASSRGATGELFF. The DNA for the CDR3 is TGTGCCAGCAGTCGAGGGGCGACCGGGGAGCTGTTTTTT.

This clonotype turned up a few times. The genes are TRBV18 and TRBJ1-2, with no clear D. CDR1 is KGHSH, CDR2 LQKENI, per germline. The V gene lost 3 bases and the J gene lost 4 bases, with 15 bases spanning the gap. This CDR3 has 15 amino acids. CDR3 nucleotide sequence: TGTGCCAGCTCACCCAGCCAAGCCAGCTTCTATGGCTACACCTTC. Amino acid sequence: CASSPSQASFYGYTF.

This clonotype has a count of ten or more. V usage is TRBV11-3 and J usage is TRBJ2-3; possibly TRBD1 for D (5 bases). The CDR3 covers 15 residues. Trimming removed 5 bases at V and 6 bases at J, with 18 bases between. From germline, CDR1 is SGHNT and CDR2 YENEEA. DNA of the CDR3: TGTGCCAGCAGCCTTCCCAGGGCTCCCGAGGATACGCAGTATTTT. As protein: CASSLPRAPEDTQYF.

The rearrangement uses TRBV11-3 and TRBJ2-1, with TRBD2 identical over 14 bases. CDR1 SGHNT and CDR2 YENEEA come from the germline V gene. CDR3 length equals 17 residues. Losses at the gene ends were 5 bases for V and 4 bases for J; bases not matched to a gene: 7. The CDR3, as DNA: TGTGCCAGCAGCGGCGGGACTAGCGGGAGTAAATACAATGAGCAGTTCTTC. Protein: CASSGGTSGSKYNEQFF.

There are many counts of this clonotype. This chain uses TRBV2 with TRBJ2-3; weak D call: TRBD2 (6 bases). This CDR3 is 14 amino acids long. Per the germline V gene, CDR1 is SNHLY and CDR2 is FYNNEI. V lost 4 bases and J lost 0, with 8 bases in between. The CDR3 protein is CASSVLASTDTQYF. The CDR3 nucleotides are TGTGCCAGCAGTGTACTAGCCAGCACAGATACGCAGTATTTT.

This clonotype was picked up many times. A junction end diverges from the germline sequence, so it may reflect a read error. The chain is built from TRBV5-1 and TRBJ1-1, with no clear D. This CDR3 spans 14 amino acids. The germline V gene encodes CDR1 SGHRS and CDR2 YFSETQ. The CDR3 DNA reads as TGCGCCAGCAGCTTCTGGACGGCGAACACTGGAGCTTTCTTT. Protein product: CASSFWTANTGAFF.

This clonotype showed up just a few times. The chain has TRBV19 and TRBJ2-4, with no clear D. The CDR3 extends over 11 amino acids. Looked up from germline, CDR1 is LNHDA and CDR2 is SQIVND (reference sequence). With 5 bases removed from V and 9 bases from J, the gap between germline ends came to 8 bases. This chain's CDR3 is CASSEFGIQYF. Written as DNA, the CDR3 is TGTGCCAGTAGTGAGTTTGGCATTCAGTACTTC.

This clonotype was picked up many times. The rearrangement joins TRBV12-3 or TRBV12-4 to TRBJ2-2; TRBD1 or TRBD2 may be the D gene (6 bases each). V was trimmed by 5 bases and J by 0 bases, leaving 16 bases between them. There are 17 residues in the CDR3. As DNA, the CDR3 is TGTGCCAGCAGTCCCGGGGGCTTAAATCCGAACACCGGGGAGCTGTTTTTT. Its protein product is CASSPGGLNPNTGELFF.

V is TRBV2 and J is TRBJ2-3, with no clear D. The CDR3 has 16 residues. Trimming took 8 bases from V and 3 from J, leaving 21 bases between them. CDR1 is SNHLY, CDR2 FYNNEI, per germline. The CDR3 region has the DNA TGTGCCAGCCCAAACTCCGGGCCCCAAGGAACAGATACGCAGTATTTT. Protein: CASPNSGPQGTDTQYF.

The rearrangement uses TRBV2 and TRBJ1-6; 9 bases agree with TRBD1. Trimming removed 6 bases from V and 9 bases from J; junction bases left unmatched: 6. Germline CDR1 and CDR2: SNHLY and FYNNEI. The CDR3 extends over 14 amino acids. CDR3 region: CASRRTGGRSPLHF. The CDR3 DNA reads TGTGCCAGCAGAAGAACAGGGGGCCGTTCACCCCTCCACTTT.

This clonotype has a handful of counts. J is TRBJ2-7 and V is TRBV6-2 or TRBV6-3; D unclear. Germline CDR1 MNHEY, CDR2 SVGEGT. The CDR3 totals 14 residues. Between the trimmed V and J ends, which lost 0 bases and 0 bases, there was a span of 6 bases. CDR3 in DNA: TGTGCCAGCAGTTACTCGAGACACTCCTACGAGCAGTACTTC. Protein sequence: CASSYSRHSYEQYF.

This clonotype has more than one count but fewer than ten. V and J are TRBV5-4 and TRBJ2-5; D is uncertain. The CDR3 is made up of 12 amino acids. Trimming pared 7 bases from V and 1 base from J, leaving 8 bases between. CDR1 is SGHNT and CDR2 is YYREEE in the germline V gene (reference sequence). CDR3 coding DNA: TGTGCCAGCGGGCGGATCCAAGAGACCCAGTACTTC. Residues: CASGRIQETQYF. The full variable domain, in which reference TRBV5-4 and TRBJ2-5 provide the parts outside the CDR3, is ETGVTQSPTHLIKTRGQQVTLRCSSQSGHNTVSWYQQALGQGPQFIFQYYREEENGRGNFPPRFSGLQFPNYSSELNVNALELDDSALYLCASGRIQETQYFGPGTRLLVL.

V and J are TRBV9 and TRBJ1-2, with D perhaps TRBD1 (6 bases). V was clipped by 0 bases and J by 8 bases, with 20 bases between them. CDR1 SGDLS and CDR2 YYNGEE come from the germline V gene. This CDR3 contains 16 residues. CDR3 amino acids: CASSVGLAGDARGYTF. The CDR3 region has the DNA TGTGCCAGCAGCGTAGGTTTGGCAGGGGACGCCAGGGGCTACACCTTC.

CDR3 DNA: TGTGCCAGCAGCCAAGTAGGGCAACAAGAGACCCAGTACTTC. Its protein is CASSQVGQQETQYF. The chain has TRBV3-1 and TRBJ2-5; D unresolved. V lost 1 base and J 2 bases, leaving 8 bases between the germline ends. Germline-derived CDR1 and CDR2 are LGHDT and YNNKEL (reference sequence). This CDR3 comprises 14 residues.